This T cell receptor beta chain was profiled in a study of human T cells and chemical hapten exposure. The study, taken as a whole, reports: TCRs at high frequency, those above 1 in 1000, did not change with DPC sensitization.

With respect to this clonotype: What it binds is unknown.

Unique molecular identifiers were affixed to discrete cDNA molecules within the library. TCRdb re-called the RACE reads through MiXCR, storing one row per CDR3 protein. The table includes 150,000 to 200,000 distinct CDR3 sequences, 25% to 35% detected once. Time point in this sample: patch test 3, about 24 weeks after DPC sensitization. Treatment of the sample: therapeutic diphenylcyclopropenone sensitization with weekly scalp DPC. RNA extraction used unfractionated whole blood as the source of total RNA. The receptor comes from a woman between 18 and 29 years old with alopecia areata. Some clones in this sample may be carry-over from other donors' samples. The starting material was whole blood, obtained in connection with sensitization to the hapten diphenylcyclopropenone (DPC).

The CDR3 loop is CASSPRVQGRTLHF. CDR3 DNA: TGTGCCAGCAGCCCCAGGGTACAGGGCCGGACCCTCCACTTT. The chain uses TRBV9 and TRBJ1-6, with TRBD1 as a possible D gene (6 bases). This CDR3 region has 14 residues. Germline assignment: CDR1 SGDLS and CDR2 YYNGEE. V was trimmed by 4 bases and J by 14 bases, leaving 19 bases between them.